One and the same sample provided the 22 T cell receptor beta chains below, sequenced in a study of T cell repertoires in cytomegalovirus infection (dated by TCRdb to about 2019). This sample's treatment or condition label indicates: in vitro stimulation with specific CMV peptide epitopes to enrich CMV-specific T cells. TCRdb records Illumina HiSeq 1500 as the sequencer. TCRdb redid the processing of the public reads, applying fastp at Q25 and MiXCR, and retained in-frame beta chains. Here each entry gathers all rows of one CDR3 protein and keeps the most common genes and DNA. In all, the sample holds approximately 50,000 distinct CDR3 sequences, and about 18% of those were seen once. Roughly two thirds of the sample comes from the top ten. No antigen has been assigned to these receptors. Specimen: CD8+ T cells from cultured PBMCs, collected from culture after CMV antigen stimulation. The receptor source for this set is a human donor in good health (CMV status not recorded). Some clones in this sample may be carry-over from other donors' samples.

This sequence joins TRBV7-9 and TRBJ2-5; D unclear. V lost 5 bases and J 1 base, leaving 11 bases between the germline ends. Per germline, CDR1 SEHNR and CDR2 FQNEAQ (reference sequence). This CDR3 spans 14 amino acids. For the CDR3, the DNA is TGTGCCAGCAGCCGGGTGACGGGCCAAGAGACCCAGTACTTC. This encodes CASSRVTGQETQYF.

As to this clonotype: A junction boundary mismatches the germline segment, possibly from a read error. V is TRBV11-2 and J is TRBJ2-1, with 7 bases identical to TRBD2. Germline V gene lookup returns CDR1 SGHAT and CDR2 FQNNGV. The CDR3 has 10 amino acids. DNA of the CDR3: TGTGCCAGCAGCTACGGGACTAAGGTCTTC. Amino acids: CASSYGTKVF. The variable domain in full, with the rest retrieved from reference TRBV11-2 and TRBJ2-1, is EAGVAQSPRYKIIEKRQSVAFWCNPISGHATLYWYQQILGQGPKLLIQFQNNGVVDDSQLPKDRFSAERLKGVDSTLKIQPAKLEDSAVYLCASSYGTKVFGPGTRLTVL.

The gene calls are TRBV7-8 and TRBJ1-5; 9 positions agree with TRBD1. CDR3 length equals 18 residues. CDR1 and CDR2 from the germline V gene are SGHVS and FQNEAQ. After removal of 0 bases from V and 6 bases from J, the junction contained 12 bases not matched to a gene. CDR3: CASSLALGRTGVGQPQHF. The CDR3 DNA follows: TGTGCCAGCAGCTTAGCGCTCGGTAGGACAGGGGTAGGTCAGCCCCAGCATTTT. The full variable domain, with the rest looked up from reference TRBV7-8 and TRBJ1-5, is GAGVSQSPRYKVAKRGQDVALRCDPISGHVSLFWYQQALGQGPEFLTYFQNEAQLDKSGLPSDRFFAERPEGSVSTLKIQRTQQEDSAVYLCASSLALGRTGVGQPQHFGDGTRLSIL.

The rearrangement joins TRBV7-6 to TRBJ2-7; D uncertain. The CDR3 sequence is 15 residues long. CDR1 SGHVS and CDR2 FNYEAQ come from the germline V gene. Trimming cost V 1 base and J 3 bases, with 13 bases left between them. CDR3 residues: CASSLVAAPDYEQYF. The CDR3 coding sequence is TGTGCCAGCAGCTTAGTGGCCGCCCCAGACTACGAGCAGTACTTC.

V gene TRBV11-2 combines with J gene TRBJ2-1; 10 bases are shared with TRBD2. Germline CDR1 reads SGHAT; CDR2 reads FQNNGV. This CDR3 has 13 amino acids. Trimming at V came to 4 bases and at J to 10 bases, leaving 4 bases not matched to a gene. The CDR3: CASSSTSGKEQFF. The CDR3 nucleotides are TGTGCCAGCAGCTCTACTAGCGGGAAAGAGCAGTTCTTC.

The CDR3 DNA reads TGTGCCAGCAGCTTAGTAGGCAGGGAGGAGGAAAAACTGTTTTTT. Its protein is CASSLVGREEEKLFF. The chain is built from TRBV7-2 and TRBJ1-4; D is perhaps TRBD1 (5 bases). Per germline, CDR1 SGHTA and CDR2 FQGNSA. V was clipped by 1 base and J by 8 bases, with 14 bases between them. CDR3 length equals 15 residues.

The CDR3 protein is CASSLRTGGYEQYF. The CDR3 nucleotides read TGTGCCAGCAGCCTCCGGACAGGCGGCTACGAGCAGTACTTC. V and J are TRBV7-9 and TRBJ2-7, with 7 bases matching TRBD1. After removal of 5 bases from V and 3 bases from J, the junction contained 7 bases not matched to a gene. Germline V gene sequence: CDR1 SEHNR, CDR2 FQNEAQ (reference sequence). The CDR3 length is 14 residues. Complete variable domain (other parts from reference TRBV7-9 and TRBJ2-7): DTGVSQNPRHKITKRGQNVTFRCDPISEHNRLYWYRQTLGQGPEFLTYFQNEAQLEKSRLLSDRFSAERPKGSFSTLEIQRTEQGDSAMYLCASSLRTGGYEQYFGPGTRLTVT.

This clonotype was detected a few times. This chain connects TRBV5-6 to TRBJ1-1; perhaps TRBD1 as D (5 bases). Trimming shortened V by 2 bases and J by 1 base, and 9 bases separated the two germline ends. Germline values: CDR1 SGHDT, CDR2 YYEEEE. This CDR3 is 14 amino acids long. The CDR3 DNA is TGTGCCAGCAGCTTAAGGGGCGCGAACACTGAAGCTTTCTTT. It specifies CASSLRGANTEAFF.

The chain combines TRBV19 with TRBJ2-7, with 11 bases aligning to TRBD2. This CDR3 has 13 amino acids. The V and J ends lost 6 bases and 3 bases, in that order; junction bases with no gene match: 1. Germline V gene sequence: CDR1 LNHDA, CDR2 SQIVND (reference sequence). CDR3 nucleotide sequence: TGTGCCAGTAGCGGGACTAGCGGCTACGAGCAGTACTTC. It yields the protein CASSGTSGYEQYF.

The chain recombines TRBV27 with TRBJ2-5; 15 bases line up with TRBD2. V lost 5 bases, J lost 7 bases, and 11 bases stayed unmatched. Germline loops: CDR1 MNHEY, CDR2 SMNVEV (reference sequence). CDR3 length: 17 amino acids. The CDR3 nucleotides read TGTGCCAGCAGTATTCTAGGACTAGCGGGGGGGCGTGGGACCCAGTACTTC. It codes for CASSILGLAGGRGTQYF.

The chain is built from TRBV6-2 or TRBV6-3 and TRBJ1-5, with 8 bases lining up with TRBD1. This CDR3 region has 16 residues. J lost 2 bases, V lost 8 bases, and 11 bases had no gene match. Germline V gene lookup returns CDR1 MNHEY and CDR2 SVGEGT. The CDR3 spells CASPGQVGKGNQPQHF. In DNA form, the CDR3 reads TGTGCCAGCCCGGGACAGGTCGGGAAGGGCAATCAGCCCCAGCATTTT.

Remarks on this clonotype: One end of the junction varies from germline; a read error may be responsible. CDR3 loop: CVSSRIQLAGRTSDTQYF. CDR3 bases: TGTGTCAGCAGCAGAATACAACTAGCGGGAAGAACTTCAGATACGCAGTATTTT. V usage is TRBV11-2 and J usage is TRBJ2-3; 10 nucleotides match TRBD2. Germline lookup yields CDR1 SGHAT and CDR2 FQNNGV. This CDR3 has 18 residues.

The sample holds many counts of this clonotype. The genes are TRBV6-5 and TRBJ2-2; D remains unclear. V lost 0 bases to trimming and J lost 1 base, with 6 bases between them. Germline V gives CDR1 MNHEY, CDR2 SVGAGI. The CDR3 loop spans 15 amino acids. In DNA, the CDR3 is TGTGCCAGCAGTTACTCTCTAGGGAACACCGGGGAGCTGTTTTTT. The encoded protein is CASSYSLGNTGELFF.

The genes are TRBV7-2 and TRBJ2-3, with D perhaps matching TRBD2 (6 bases). Germline V gene data show CDR1 as SGHTA and CDR2 as FQGNSA. The CDR3 spans 16 residues. The V and J ends lost 1 base and 2 bases respectively, with 13 bases between them. In nucleotides, the CDR3 is TGTGCCAGCAGCTTAGAACCCGGCGGGATCACAGATACGCAGTATTTT. Translated, it gives CASSLEPGGITDTQYF.

This chain connects TRBV2 to TRBJ1-1; possible D gene TRBD1, 5 bases. The CDR3 runs to 13 residues. The V end was cut by 6 bases, the J end by 1 base, with 9 bases between. Germline V CDR1 and CDR2: SNHLY, FYNNEI. In nucleotides, the CDR3 is TGTGCCAGCAGGGGACGGACGAACACTGAAGCTTTCTTT. Its protein product is CASRGRTNTEAFF.

This clonotype has just a few counts. This chain joins TRBV7-8 and TRBJ2-3; weak D call: TRBD1 (6 bases). Germline V lookup: CDR1 SGHVS, CDR2 FQNEAQ. V dropped 0 bases and J dropped 3 bases, with 16 bases sitting between them. There are 17 residues in the CDR3. In DNA, the CDR3 is TGTGCCAGCAGCTTAGCGGACCGGGACATAGATACAGATACGCAGTATTTT. Amino acid sequence: CASSLADRDIDTDTQYF.

The sample holds a few counts of this clonotype. The CDR3 DNA reads TGTGCCAGCAGCTTGACAGGGCGGGATCAGCCCCAGCATTTT. Protein sequence: CASSLTGRDQPQHF. The chain couples TRBV7-2 to TRBJ1-5; TRBD1 matches 7 bases. Germline V gives CDR1 SGHTA, CDR2 FQGNSA. The CDR3 consists of 14 residues. V dropped 3 bases and J dropped 5; count of bases not matched to a gene: 4.

The sample holds a few counts of this clonotype. V and J are TRBV7-2 and TRBJ1-3; D not certain. Germline CDR1 is SGHTA and CDR2 is FQGNSA. The germline V and J ends were trimmed by 5 bases and 8 bases, with 13 bases remaining between them. This CDR3 region has 13 residues. For the CDR3, the DNA is TGTGCCAGCAGCCCCTGGGGTTCGGACACCATATATTTT. Translation: CASSPWGSDTIYF.

This chain joins TRBV29-1 and TRBJ2-7, with D unresolved. CDR1 and CDR2 from the germline V gene are SQVTM and ANQGSEA. The CDR3 runs to 14 residues. With 3 bases removed from V and 4 bases from J, the gap between germline ends came to 16 bases. The CDR3 bases are TGCAGCGTTGAGAAAACGGGCACGACTTACGAGCAGTACTTC. Translated: CSVEKTGTTYEQYF.

The V call is TRBV20-1, the J call TRBJ2-7; 9 bases align to TRBD2. Germline V CDR1 and CDR2: DFQATT, SNEGSKA (reference sequence). J lost 3 bases, V lost 1 base, and 13 bases had no gene match. This CDR3 region has 17 residues. As DNA, the CDR3 is TGCAGTGCTAGAGGTCGTGGCACCGGACTAGCGAACTACGAGCAGTACTTC. As protein: CSARGRGTGLANYEQYF.

This chain joins TRBV12-3 or TRBV12-4 and TRBJ2-1; a possible D gene is TRBD1 (6 bases). Trimming cost V 6 bases and J 9 bases, with 15 bases left between them. The CDR3 is 13 residues long. The CDR3 region has the DNA TGTGCCAGCAGGTCAGGGGTAGGGGGTGAGCAGTTCTTC. This translates into CASRSGVGGEQFF.

The chain links TRBV7-8 to TRBJ2-6; no clear D. This CDR3 region has 18 residues. CDR1 SGHVS and CDR2 FQNEAQ come from the germline V gene. Trimming took off 4 bases at V and 0 bases at J, with 16 bases between the two ends. The CDR3 region is CASSYDSLLTSGANVLTF. CDR3 DNA: TGTGCCAGCAGCTACGACTCATTGCTTACCTCTGGGGCCAACGTCCTGACTTTC.